A selection of T cell receptor beta chains follows, all from one sample in a study of blood T cell repertoires in COVID-19. This table comes from immunoSEQ multiplex PCR, and its TCRdb copy is limited to in-frame clones, with some not included. The data show over 350,000 clones, 75% to 90% seen once. The sequenced sample consisted of peripheral blood. These receptors all stem from a woman aged 25 to 39 with active or convalescent COVID-19. Each CDR3 is given with its conserved first and last residue.

J gene	V gene	CDR3 protein
TRBJ2-1	TRBV15	CATSRDLLNEQFF
TRBJ2-1	TRBV6-1	CASSVGPGQGADEQFF
TRBJ2-3	TRBV4-1	CASSLGGGADTQYF
TRBJ2-7	TRBV5-6	CASSLAPILSSYEQYF
TRBJ1-2	TRBV19	CASSIGWQYNYGYTF
TRBJ2-1	TRBV6-2/TRBV6-3	CASSYGDSYNEQFF
TRBJ2-1	TRBV5-5	CASSWGSGEYYNEQFF
TRBJ2-5	TRBV20-1	CSALAGETQYF
TRBJ1-1	TRBV7-9	CASSLLGTGITEAFF
TRBJ1-5	TRBV19	CASSIAGGFNQPQHF
TRBJ2-7	TRBV5-1	CASSSGQGASEQYF
TRBJ2-5	TRBV5-1	CASSLTGGIETQYF
TRBJ1-1	TRBV10-3	CAIRMSQGGTEAFF
TRBJ1-2	TRBV6-5	CASSLSRVGGYTF
TRBJ2-3	TRBV10-2	CASRAGGGRDTQYF
TRBJ2-3	TRBV21-1	CASSTRLAGWTDTQYF
TRBJ2-2	TRBV3-1/TRBV3-2	CASSPRNTGELFF
TRBJ1-2	TRBV19	CASSTRQGGGYGYTF
TRBJ1-5	TRBV2	CASSDSEGGQPQHF
TRBJ2-1	TRBV11-1	CASSFGGAGSYNEQFF
TRBJ2-1	TRBV24-1	CATRTSGNNEQFF
TRBJ1-3	TRBV11-2	CASSLAGQLSGNTIYF